This T cell receptor (beta chain) was obtained from a study of vaccination and CD4 T cells after COVID-19. Comments on this clonotype: Its target is not known.

Sequenced with the Oncomine TCR Beta short-read assay was DNA taken from cultured CD4+ T cells. TCRdb fed the PCR reads into MiXCR, producing one record per CDR3 protein. The data show fewer than 15,000 distinct CDR3 sequences, less than 80% seen once. Study-wide points: Within the convalescent patients, a median about 90% of the SARS-CoV-2-reactive clones were ones that appeared only post-vaccination.

V lost 1 base and J lost 3; bases outside the gene matches: 3. Germline V gene lookup returns CDR1 DFQATT and CDR2 SNEGSKA (reference sequence). This CDR3 is 14 amino acids long. Regarding treatment: roughly 10-day PBMC culture with coronavirus spike peptide pools or control peptides (ViraFEST assay). Sequenced material: CD4+ T cells from blood, cultured in vitro. V is TRBV20-1 and J is TRBJ2-5; 9 nucleotides match TRBD2. This TCR came from a human donor who had recovered from COVID-19. The CDR3 loop is CSARAGTSKETQYF. The CDR3 nucleotides read TGCAGTGCTAGAGCCGGGACTAGCAAAGAGACCCAGTACTTC.